The clone carrying this T cell receptor (beta chain) was counted ten times or more. What it binds is not known. CDR1 and CDR2 from the germline V gene are SGHTA and FQGNSA. V was pared by 2 bases and J by 0 bases, with 7 bases between. This CDR3 comprises 14 residues. TCRdb recomputed calls from the 5' RACE reads with MiXCR, one row per CDR3 protein. The repertoire holds more than 500,000 distinct CDR3 sequences, with approximately 5% as singletons. These data are taken from a study of CD8 T cells in ankylosing spondylitis. Findings of the study overall: The authors reported significant enrichment of disease-linked clones in matched ankylosing spondylitis synovial fluid. A subset of motif variants has previously been described in the synovial fluid and blood of reactive arthritis. Ankylosing spondylitis blood appeared to carry a characteristic TCR beta motif of roughly eight highly homologous variants.

The genes are TRBV7-2 and TRBJ1-1; D uncertain. The receptor's source is a male donor with ankylosing spondylitis. Sequences were obtained from blood, either unsorted or a sorted T cell fraction (not recorded which). The CDR3 region has the DNA TGTGCCAGCAGCTTAAACTGGATGAACACTGAAGCTTTCTTT. Translation: CASSLNWMNTEAFF.